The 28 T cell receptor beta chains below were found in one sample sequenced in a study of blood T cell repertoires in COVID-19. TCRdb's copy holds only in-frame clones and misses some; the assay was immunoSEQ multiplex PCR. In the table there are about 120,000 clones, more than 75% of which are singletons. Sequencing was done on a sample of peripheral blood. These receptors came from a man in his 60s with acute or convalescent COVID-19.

The CDR3 nucleotides read TGTGCCAGCAGCTTAACTGGGGACTCAAATGAGCAGTTCTTC. Its protein product is CASSLTGDSNEQFF. The genes are TRBV7-2 and TRBJ2-1, with TRBD2 as a possible D gene (6 bases). The CDR3 is 14 residues long. V dropped 2 bases and J dropped 7 bases, with 12 bases sitting between them. Germline V gene lookup returns CDR1 SGHTA and CDR2 FQGNSA.

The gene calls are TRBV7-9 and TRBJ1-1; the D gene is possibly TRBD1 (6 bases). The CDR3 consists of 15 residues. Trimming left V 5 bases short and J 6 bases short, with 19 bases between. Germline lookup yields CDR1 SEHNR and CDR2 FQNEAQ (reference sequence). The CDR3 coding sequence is TGTGCCAGCAGCCCACAGACAGGATGGCTCGCTGAAGCTTTCTTT. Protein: CASSPQTGWLAEAFF.

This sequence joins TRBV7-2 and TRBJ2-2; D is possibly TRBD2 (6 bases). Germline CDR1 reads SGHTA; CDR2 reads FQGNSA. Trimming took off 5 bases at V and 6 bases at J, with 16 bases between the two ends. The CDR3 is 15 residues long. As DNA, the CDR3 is TGTGCCAGCAGCGCACAGAGGGCGGGGTCCGGGGAGCTGTTTTTT. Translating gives CASSAQRAGSGELFF.

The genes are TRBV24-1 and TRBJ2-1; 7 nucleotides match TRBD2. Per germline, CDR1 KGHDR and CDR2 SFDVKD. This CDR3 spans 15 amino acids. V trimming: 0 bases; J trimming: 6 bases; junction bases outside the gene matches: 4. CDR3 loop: CATSDLTGGLNEQFF. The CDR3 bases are TGTGCCACCAGTGATTTGACGGGAGGTCTCAATGAGCAGTTCTTC.

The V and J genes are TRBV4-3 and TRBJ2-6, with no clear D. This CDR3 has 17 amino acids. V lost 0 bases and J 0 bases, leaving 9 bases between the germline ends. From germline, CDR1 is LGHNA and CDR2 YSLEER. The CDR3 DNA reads TGCGCCAGCAGCCAAGAGGGCAGCAACTCTGGGGCCAACGTCCTGACTTTC. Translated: CASSQEGSNSGANVLTF.

The CDR3 is CASSLKGAGEQYF. The CDR3 DNA reads TGTGCCAGCAGTTTAAAGGGGGCAGGTGAGCAGTACTTC. The chain employs TRBV12-3 or TRBV12-4 and TRBJ2-7; 7 nucleotides match TRBD1. This CDR3 spans 13 amino acids. With 2 bases clipped from V and 7 bases from J, the junction kept 5 bases outside the gene matches.

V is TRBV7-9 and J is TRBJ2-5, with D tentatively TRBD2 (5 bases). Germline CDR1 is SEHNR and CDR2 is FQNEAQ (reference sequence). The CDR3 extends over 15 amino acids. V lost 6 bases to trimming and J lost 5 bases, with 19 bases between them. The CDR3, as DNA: TGTGCCAGCAGTAACGGGGTGGTCGCTGCGGAGACCCAGTACTTC. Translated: CASSNGVVAAETQYF.

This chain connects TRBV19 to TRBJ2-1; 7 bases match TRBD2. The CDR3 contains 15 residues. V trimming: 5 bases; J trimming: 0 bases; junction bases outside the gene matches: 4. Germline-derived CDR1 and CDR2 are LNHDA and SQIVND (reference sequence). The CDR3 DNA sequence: TGTGCCAGTAGTGCCACTAGCGCCTCCTACAATGAGCAGTTCTTC. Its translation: CASSATSASYNEQFF.

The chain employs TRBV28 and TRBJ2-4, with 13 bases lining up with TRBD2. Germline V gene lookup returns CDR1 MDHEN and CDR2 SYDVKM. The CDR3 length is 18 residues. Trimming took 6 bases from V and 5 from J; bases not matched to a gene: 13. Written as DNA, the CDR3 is TGTGCCAGCAGAAACCCCCGGACTAGCGGGAGTTCTGAAAACATTCAGTACTTC. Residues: CASRNPRTSGSSENIQYF. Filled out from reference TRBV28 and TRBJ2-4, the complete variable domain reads DVKVTQSSRYLVKRTGEKVFLECVQDMDHENMFWYRQDPGLGLRLIYFSYDVKMKEKGDIPEGYSVSREKKERFSLILESASTNQTSMYLCASRNPRTSGSSENIQYFGAGTRLSVL.

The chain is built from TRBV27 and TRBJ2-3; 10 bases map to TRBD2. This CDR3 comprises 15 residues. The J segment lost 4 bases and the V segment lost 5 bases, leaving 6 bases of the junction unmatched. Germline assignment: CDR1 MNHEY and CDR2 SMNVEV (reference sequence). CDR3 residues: CASSDLAGDSDTQYF. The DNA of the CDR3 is TGTGCCAGCAGTGATCTAGCGGGAGACTCAGATACGCAGTATTTT.

CDR3: CASSPTSGIGDEQFF. CDR3 sequence (DNA): TGTGCCAGCAGCCCGACTAGCGGGATTGGCGATGAGCAGTTCTTC. The rearrangement joins TRBV7-9 to TRBJ2-1, with TRBD2 matching 11 bases. V gave up 5 bases and J gave up 8 bases; unmatched junction bases: 8. CDR1 and CDR2 from the germline V gene are SEHNR and FQNEAQ (reference sequence). The CDR3 totals 15 residues. Using reference TRBV7-9 and TRBJ2-1 for the parts outside the CDR3, the full variable domain is DTGVSQNPRHKITKRGQNVTFRCDPISEHNRLYWYRQTLGQGPEFLTYFQNEAQLEKSRLLSDRFSAERPKGSFSTLEIQRTEQGDSAMYLCASSPTSGIGDEQFFGPGTRLTVL.

In DNA, the CDR3 is TGTGCCAGCAGTTCCTCATACAGGGTCCCCCCCTACAATGAGCAGTTCTTC. Amino acids: CASSSSYRVPPYNEQFF. The chain couples TRBV28 to TRBJ2-1; D is perhaps TRBD1 (6 bases). The CDR3 is made up of 17 amino acids. CDR1 and CDR2 (germline): MDHEN, SYDVKM. V was clipped by 4 bases and J by 2 bases, with 18 bases between them. Full variable domain (outside the CDR3, taken from reference TRBV28 and TRBJ2-1): DVKVTQSSRYLVKRTGEKVFLECVQDMDHENMFWYRQDPGLGLRLIYFSYDVKMKEKGDIPEGYSVSREKKERFSLILESASTNQTSMYLCASSSSYRVPPYNEQFFGPGTRLTVL.

Here the CDR3 DNA reads TGTGCCAGCAGCATAGGGACTAGCGGGAACTACGAGCAGTACTTC. This encodes CASSIGTSGNYEQYF. The genes are TRBV11-2 and TRBJ2-7; 13 positions agree with TRBD2. CDR3 length equals 15 residues. J was trimmed by 3 bases and V by 5 bases; bases with no gene match: 4. Germline CDR1 is SGHAT and CDR2 is FQNNGV.

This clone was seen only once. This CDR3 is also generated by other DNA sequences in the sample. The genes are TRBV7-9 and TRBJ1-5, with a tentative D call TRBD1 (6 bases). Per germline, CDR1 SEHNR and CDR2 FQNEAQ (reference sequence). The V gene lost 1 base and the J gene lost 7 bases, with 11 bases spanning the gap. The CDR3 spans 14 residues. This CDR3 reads CASSLGAGEQPQHF. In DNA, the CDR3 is TGTGCCAGCAGCTTAGGGGCAGGGGAACAGCCCCAGCATTTT.

Written as DNA, the CDR3 is TGTGCCAGCAGCCCAAGGACAGACAGCGTCACCGGGGAGCTGTTTTTT. The encoded protein is CASSPRTDSVTGELFF. The rearrangement uses TRBV4-2 and TRBJ2-2; D might be TRBD1 (6 bases). V gave up 4 bases and J gave up 4 bases, with 16 bases separating them. Germline CDR1 reads LGHNA; CDR2 reads YNFKEQ. This CDR3 is 16 amino acids long.

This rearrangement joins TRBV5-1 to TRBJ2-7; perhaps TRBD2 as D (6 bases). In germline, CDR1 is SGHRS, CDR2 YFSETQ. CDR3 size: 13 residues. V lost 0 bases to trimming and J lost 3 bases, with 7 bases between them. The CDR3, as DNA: TGCGCCAGCAGCTTGGACGGGGGCTACGAGCAGTACTTC. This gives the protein CASSLDGGYEQYF.

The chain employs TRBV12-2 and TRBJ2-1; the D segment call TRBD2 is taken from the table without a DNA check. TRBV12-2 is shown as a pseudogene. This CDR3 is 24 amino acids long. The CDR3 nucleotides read TGTGCAAGTCGCCGCCAATTAAACGGAACCGGGACTAGCGGGAGGGCCTATTCCTACAATGAGCAGTTCTTC. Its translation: CASRRQLNGTGTSGRAYSYNEQFF.

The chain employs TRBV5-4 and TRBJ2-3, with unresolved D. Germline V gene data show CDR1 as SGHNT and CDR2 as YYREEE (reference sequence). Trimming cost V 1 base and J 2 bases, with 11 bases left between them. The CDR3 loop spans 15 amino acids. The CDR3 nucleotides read TGTGCCAGCAGCTTGTATGAGGCTGACACAGATACGCAGTATTTT. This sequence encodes CASSLYEADTDTQYF.

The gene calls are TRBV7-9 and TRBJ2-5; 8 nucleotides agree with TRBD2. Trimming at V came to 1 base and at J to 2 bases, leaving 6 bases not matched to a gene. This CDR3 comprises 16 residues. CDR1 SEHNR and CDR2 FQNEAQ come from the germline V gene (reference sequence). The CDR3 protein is CASSLGVAGIQETQYF. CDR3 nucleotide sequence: TGTGCCAGCAGCTTAGGAGTAGCGGGAATACAAGAGACCCAGTACTTC.

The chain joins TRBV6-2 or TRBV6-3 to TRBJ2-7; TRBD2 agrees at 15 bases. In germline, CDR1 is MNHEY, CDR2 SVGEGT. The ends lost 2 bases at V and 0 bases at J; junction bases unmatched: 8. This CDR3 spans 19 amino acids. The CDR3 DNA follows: TGTGCCAGCAGTTACGAGCCGGGACTAGCGGGAGGCTTCTCCTACGAGCAGTACTTC. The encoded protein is CASSYEPGLAGGFSYEQYF.

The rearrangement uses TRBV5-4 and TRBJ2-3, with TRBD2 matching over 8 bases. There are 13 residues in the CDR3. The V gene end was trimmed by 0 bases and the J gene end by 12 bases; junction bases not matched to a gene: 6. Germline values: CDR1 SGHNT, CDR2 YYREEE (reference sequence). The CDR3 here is CASSLAGGGPQYF. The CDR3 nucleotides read TGTGCCAGCAGCTTGGCCGGGGGGGGCCCCCAGTATTTT.

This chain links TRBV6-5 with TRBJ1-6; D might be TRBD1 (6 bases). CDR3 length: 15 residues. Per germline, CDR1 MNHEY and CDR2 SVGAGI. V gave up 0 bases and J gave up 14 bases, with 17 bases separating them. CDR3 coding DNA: TGTGCCAGCAGTTACTCTTCGGACAGCCCGTCGGCCCTCCACTTT. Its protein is CASSYSSDSPSALHF.

The CDR3 DNA is TGTGCCAGCAGTTGGGGCGGGAGGTCAGATACGCAGTATTTT. It specifies CASSWGGRSDTQYF. The chain recombines TRBV28 with TRBJ2-3; TRBD2 matches at 8 bases. Per germline, CDR1 MDHEN and CDR2 SYDVKM. The CDR3 has 14 residues. V lost 4 bases, J lost 4 bases, and 4 bases stayed unmatched.

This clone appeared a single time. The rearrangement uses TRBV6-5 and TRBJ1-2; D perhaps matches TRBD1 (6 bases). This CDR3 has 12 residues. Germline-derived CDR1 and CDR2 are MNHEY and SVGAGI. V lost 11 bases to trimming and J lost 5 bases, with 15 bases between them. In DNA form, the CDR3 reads TGTGCCGTGGACAGCCGATCTTATGGCTACACCTTC. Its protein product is CAVDSRSYGYTF.

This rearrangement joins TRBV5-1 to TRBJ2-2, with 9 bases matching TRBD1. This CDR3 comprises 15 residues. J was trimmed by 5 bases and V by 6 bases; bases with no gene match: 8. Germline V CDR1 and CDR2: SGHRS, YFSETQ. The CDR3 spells CASKPRQGETGELFF. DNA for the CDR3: TGCGCCAGCAAACCGAGACAGGGGGAGACCGGGGAGCTGTTTTTT.

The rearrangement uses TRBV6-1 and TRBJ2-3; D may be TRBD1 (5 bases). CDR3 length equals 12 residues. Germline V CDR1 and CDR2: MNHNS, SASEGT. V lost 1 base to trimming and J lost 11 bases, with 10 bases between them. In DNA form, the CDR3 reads TGTGCCAGCAGTGAAGGACAGTTCCGGCAGTATTTT. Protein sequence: CASSEGQFRQYF.

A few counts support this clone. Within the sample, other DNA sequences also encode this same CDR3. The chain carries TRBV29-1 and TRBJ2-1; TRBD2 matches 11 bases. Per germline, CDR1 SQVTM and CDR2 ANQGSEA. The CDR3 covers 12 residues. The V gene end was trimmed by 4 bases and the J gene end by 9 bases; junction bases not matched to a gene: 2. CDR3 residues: CSVGLAGTEQFF. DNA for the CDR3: TGCAGCGTTGGACTAGCGGGAACTGAGCAGTTCTTC.

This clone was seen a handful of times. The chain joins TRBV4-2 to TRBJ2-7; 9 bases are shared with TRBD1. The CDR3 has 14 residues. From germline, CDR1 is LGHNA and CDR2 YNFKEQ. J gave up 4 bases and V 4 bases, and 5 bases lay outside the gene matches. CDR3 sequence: CASSPRQGDYEQYF. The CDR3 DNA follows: TGTGCCAGCAGCCCGAGACAGGGGGATTACGAGCAGTACTTC.